This T cell receptor beta chain was identified in a study of T cell responses to AZD1222 COVID-19 vaccine. This clone was recorded only once. The CDR3 has 13 amino acids. Germline CDR1 reads MNHEY; CDR2 reads SMNVEV (reference sequence). The ends were cut back, 3 bases at V and 3 bases at J, with 9 bases in the middle. Data came from immunoSEQ multiplex PCR; TCRdb stores just in-frame clones and leaves some out. The repertoire holds about 140,000 clones, with about 86% as singletons. The gene calls are TRBV27 and TRBJ2-7, with D perhaps being TRBD1 or TRBD2 (5 bases each). The starting material was peripheral blood, obtained on day 0 of AZD1222 vaccination. The clonotype comes from an adult in good health. Here the CDR3 reads CASSFSRGYEQYF. The CDR3 DNA reads as TGTGCCAGCAGTTTTTCGAGGGGCTACGAGCAGTACTTC.